Following are 22 T cell receptor beta chains from one sample sequenced in a study of blood T cell repertoires in COVID-19. The repertoire was sequenced with immunoSEQ multiplex PCR; TCRdb's copy has only in-frame clones and lacks some. This repertoire shows 180,000 or so clones, approximately 89% found once; its top ten account for roughly 3.5%. Material: peripheral blood. The receptors here all came from a man aged 65 to 85 with acute or convalescent COVID-19.

The chain joins TRBV19 to TRBJ2-3; possibly TRBD2 for D (7 bases). The CDR3 is made up of 16 amino acids. Germline V gene data show CDR1 as LNHDA and CDR2 as SQIVND (reference sequence). V lost 4 bases and J lost 5, with 19 bases in between. Here the CDR3 DNA reads TGTGCCAGTAGTAGGGAGGGGGGTCCCATGGGAGATACGCAGTATTTT. Encoded protein: CASSREGGPMGDTQYF.

The chain couples TRBV5-4 to TRBJ2-7; D is perhaps TRBD2 (7 bases). The length of the CDR3 is 16 residues. V was trimmed by 4 bases and J by 0 bases, leaving 17 bases between them. Germline V lookup: CDR1 SGHNT, CDR2 YYREEE (reference sequence). This chain's CDR3 is CASSPGGGGRSYEQYF. As DNA, the CDR3 is TGTGCCAGCAGCCCTGGGGGCGGGGGCCGCTCCTACGAGCAGTACTTC.

The V gene is TRBV10-3, the J gene TRBJ1-1; 7 bases are shared with TRBD1. V lost 6 bases, J lost 3 bases, and 4 bases stayed unmatched. Germline CDR1 is ENHRY and CDR2 is SYGVKD. The CDR3 spans 13 residues. The CDR3 coding sequence is TGTGCCATCAGGGAACAGGGGTACACTGAAGCTTTCTTT. This sequence encodes CAIREQGYTEAFF.

The chain uses TRBV7-9 and TRBJ1-1; 9 nucleotides line up with TRBD1. Germline-derived CDR1 and CDR2 are SEHNR and FQNEAQ (reference sequence). The trim removed 9 bases at V and 3 bases at J, leaving 5 bases unmatched. The CDR3 has 13 amino acids. The DNA for the CDR3 is TGTGCCAGTCTAGGGACAGGGTACACTGAAGCTTTCTTT. It yields the protein CASLGTGYTEAFF.

The chain uses TRBV28 and TRBJ1-2; tentatively, D is TRBD1 (5 bases). V was pared by 6 bases and J by 4 bases, with 15 bases between. Germline lookup yields CDR1 MDHEN and CDR2 SYDVKM. The CDR3 is 14 amino acids. CDR3 loop: CASSQPGGTYGYTF. In DNA, the CDR3 is TGTGCCAGCAGCCAACCGGGGGGGACCTATGGCTACACCTTC.

This sequence joins TRBV5-1 and TRBJ2-5; 9 nucleotides align to TRBD1. Per the germline V gene, CDR1 is SGHRS and CDR2 is YFSETQ. The CDR3 totals 14 residues. V lost 4 bases, J lost 1 base, and 2 bases stayed unmatched. In DNA form, the CDR3 reads TGCGCCAGCAGCCGGGGACAGGGCCAAGAGACCCAGTACTTC. Translated, it gives CASSRGQGQETQYF. Combining the CDR3 with reference TRBV5-1 and TRBJ2-5 gives the whole variable domain KAGVTQTPRYLIKTRGQQVTLSCSPISGHRSVSWYQQTPGQGLQFLFEYFSETQRNKGNFPGRFSGRQFSNSRSEMNVSTLELGDSALYLCASSRGQGQETQYFGPGTRLLVL.

In DNA, the CDR3 is TGTGCCAGTAGTGCCGGGGGTGCAACTAATGAAAAACTGTTTTTT. Translation: CASSAGGATNEKLFF. The chain joins TRBV19 to TRBJ1-4; tentative D call: TRBD1 (5 bases). The CDR3 is 15 residues long. The V and J ends lost 5 bases and 0 bases respectively, with 10 bases between them. Germline-derived CDR1 and CDR2 are LNHDA and SQIVND (reference sequence). Combining the CDR3 with reference TRBV19 and TRBJ1-4 gives the whole variable domain DGGITQSPKYLFRKEGQNVTLSCEQNLNHDAMYWYRQDPGQGLRLIYYSQIVNDFQKGDIAEGYSVSREKKESFPLTVTSAQKNPTAFYLCASSAGGATNEKLFFGSGTQLSVL.

The rearrangement uses TRBV9 and TRBJ1-2, with 8 bases matching TRBD1. The V and J ends lost 4 bases and 8 bases, in that order; junction bases with no gene match: 16. Germline-derived CDR1 and CDR2 are SGDLS and YYNGEE. The CDR3 totals 16 residues. The CDR3 DNA reads as TGTGCCAGCAGCCTTACCCCCCGACAGGGGAAGGACGGCTACACCTTC. It specifies CASSLTPRQGKDGYTF.

CDR3 DNA sequence: TGTGCCAGCGTCAAGGGCCGGGGTACGGGACACTACGAGCAGTACTTC. Protein product: CASVKGRGTGHYEQYF. The chain uses TRBV27 and TRBJ2-7; the D gene is possibly TRBD1 (6 bases). V was pared by 8 bases and J by 3 bases, with 23 bases between. The germline V gene encodes CDR1 MNHEY and CDR2 SMNVEV (reference sequence). The length of the CDR3 is 16 residues.

This clone was seen a single time. This chain joins TRBV18 and TRBJ1-1, with 8 positions matching TRBD1. Germline CDR1 KGHSH, CDR2 LQKENI. This CDR3 is built from 18 residues. V trimming: 3 bases; J trimming: 0 bases; junction bases outside the gene matches: 12. CDR3 sequence (DNA): TGTGCCAGCTCACCCGTCCCGGGACAGGTTTTTCTGAACACTGAAGCTTTCTTT. Its protein product is CASSPVPGQVFLNTEAFF. The complete variable domain, with remaining parts taken from reference TRBV18 and TRBJ1-1, reads NAGVMQNPRHLVRRRGQEARLRCSPMKGHSHVYWYRQLPEEGLKFMVYLQKENIIDESGMPKERFSAEFPKEGPSILRIQQVVRGDSAAYFCASSPVPGQVFLNTEAFFGQGTRLTVV.

A note on this clone: Distinct nucleotide sequences in the sample also encode this CDR3. The chain combines TRBV5-1 with TRBJ1-1; D unresolved. The CDR3 has 13 amino acids. CDR1 is SGHRS, CDR2 YFSETQ, per germline. Trimming shortened V by 4 bases and J by 1 base, and 8 bases separated the two germline ends. As DNA, the CDR3 is TGCGCCAGCAGCGGCACACAGAACACTGAAGCTTTCTTT. Translating gives CASSGTQNTEAFF.

This clone was counted only a few times. This chain links TRBV18 with TRBJ2-7, with D perhaps TRBD1 (6 bases). Germline V lookup: CDR1 KGHSH, CDR2 LQKENI. V lost 3 bases, J lost 0 bases, and 15 bases lay in between. CDR3 size: 16 residues. The CDR3 reads CASSPLETGFSYEQYF. In nucleotides, the CDR3 is TGTGCCAGCTCACCGCTTGAGACAGGTTTCTCCTACGAGCAGTACTTC.

The chain employs TRBV28 and TRBJ1-2, with D possibly being TRBD1 (6 bases). Deletions cut 2 bases from V and 4 bases from J, with 14 bases between. CDR3 size: 15 residues. CDR1 is MDHEN, CDR2 SYDVKM, per germline. This CDR3 is CASSLGGDTLYGYTF. The CDR3 region has the DNA TGTGCCAGCAGTTTAGGGGGGGACACCCTCTATGGCTACACCTTC.

In its sample, this clone was seen once. The rearrangement joins TRBV5-1 to TRBJ2-1, with 9 nucleotides matching TRBD1. The CDR3 is 15 amino acids. Germline values: CDR1 SGHRS, CDR2 YFSETQ. Trimming removed 5 bases from V and 4 bases from J; junction bases left unmatched: 7. CDR3 in amino acids: CASREGTGQYNEQFF. The CDR3 nucleotides read TGCGCCAGCAGGGAGGGGACAGGGCAGTACAATGAGCAGTTCTTC.

The chain carries TRBV25-1 and TRBJ1-1; 7 bases are a match to TRBD1. CDR1 and CDR2 (germline): MGHDK, SYGVNS. The ends lost 3 bases at V and 11 bases at J; junction bases unmatched: 9. This CDR3 spans 13 amino acids. The CDR3 loop reads CASSDPYTGEAFF. For the CDR3, the DNA is TGTGCCAGCAGTGACCCTTATACAGGGGAGGCTTTCTTT.

This chain's CDR3 is CASSEGQARGFWELFF. As DNA, the CDR3 is TGTGCCAGCAGTGAAGGGCAGGCCAGGGGCTTCTGGGAGCTGTTTTTT. The V gene is TRBV2, the J gene TRBJ2-2; D is perhaps TRBD1 (6 bases). The V gene lost 1 base and the J gene lost 9 bases, with 18 bases spanning the gap. This CDR3 contains 16 residues. Germline V gene lookup returns CDR1 SNHLY and CDR2 FYNNEI.

The chain is built from TRBV5-4 and TRBJ2-1, with TRBD2 as a possible D gene (5 bases). Germline loops: CDR1 SGHNT, CDR2 YYREEE (reference sequence). V was cut by 4 bases and J by 7 bases, with 15 bases left in between. The CDR3 covers 14 residues. The CDR3 nucleotides are TGTGCCAGCAGCCCCTCCATCCTAGCAAATGAGCAGTTCTTC. Its translation: CASSPSILANEQFF. Combining the CDR3 with reference TRBV5-4 and TRBJ2-1 gives the whole variable domain ETGVTQSPTHLIKTRGQQVTLRCSSQSGHNTVSWYQQALGQGPQFIFQYYREEENGRGNFPPRFSGLQFPNYSSELNVNALELDDSALYLCASSPSILANEQFFGPGTRLTVL.

The chain is built from TRBV9 and TRBJ1-6, with unresolved D. V was clipped by 0 bases and J by 10 bases, with 8 bases between them. The CDR3 totals 13 residues. From germline, CDR1 is SGDLS and CDR2 YYNGEE. The CDR3, as DNA: TGTGCCAGCAGCGTAGTTGACACCTCACCCCTCCACTTT. Amino acids: CASSVVDTSPLHF.

Only one count was recorded for this clone. This chain links TRBV7-9 with TRBJ1-6; 8 nucleotides match TRBD1. Looked up from germline, CDR1 is SEHNR and CDR2 is FQNEAQ (reference sequence). J was trimmed by 11 bases and V by 5 bases; bases with no gene match: 11. This CDR3 contains 15 residues. The chain's CDR3 is CASSAGTGQGAPLHF. CDR3 DNA: TGTGCCAGCAGCGCGGGGACAGGCCAAGGGGCACCCCTCCACTTT. The full variable domain, completed using reference TRBV7-9 and TRBJ1-6, is DTGVSQNPRHKITKRGQNVTFRCDPISEHNRLYWYRQTLGQGPEFLTYFQNEAQLEKSRLLSDRFSAERPKGSFSTLEIQRTEQGDSAMYLCASSAGTGQGAPLHFGNGTRLTVT.

This chain joins TRBV30 and TRBJ1-5; D possibly corresponds to TRBD1 (6 bases). Germline V gives CDR1 GTSNPN, CDR2 SVGIG (reference sequence). CDR3 size: 13 residues. The CDR3 sequence is CAVRGRGNQPQHF. The CDR3, as DNA: TGTGCAGTAAGGGGGAGGGGCAATCAGCCCCAGCATTTT.

V usage is TRBV9 and J usage is TRBJ2-3; no clear D gene. The V end lost 4 bases, the J end lost 6 bases, and 9 bases lay between the germline ends. The CDR3 consists of 12 residues. Looked up from germline, CDR1 is SGDLS and CDR2 is YYNGEE. The CDR3 spells CASSSPPDTQYF. CDR3 DNA sequence: TGTGCCAGCAGCTCTCCCCCGGATACGCAGTATTTT.

The chain recombines TRBV7-8 with TRBJ2-2, with 7 bases lining up with TRBD1. The CDR3 is made up of 16 amino acids. Germline trimming cut 5 bases from V and 0 bases from J; bases unmatched to any gene: 6. CDR1 and CDR2 from the germline V gene are SGHVS and FQNEAQ. The chain's CDR3 is CASSARQGSNTGELFF. The CDR3 DNA sequence: TGTGCCAGCAGCGCCCGACAGGGTTCGAACACCGGGGAGCTGTTTTTT. Full variable domain (remainder filled in from reference TRBV7-8 and TRBJ2-2): GAGVSQSPRYKVAKRGQDVALRCDPISGHVSLFWYQQALGQGPEFLTYFQNEAQLDKSGLPSDRFFAERPEGSVSTLKIQRTQQEDSAVYLCASSARQGSNTGELFFGEGSRLTVL.